This is a list of T cell receptor beta chains from one sample in a study of metastatic and nonmetastatic thyroid tumors. TCRdb re-called clones from the PCR reads using MiXCR. The table has tens of thousands of clones, about a third seen once. The sample consisted of tumor tissue. The origin of the receptors is a female donor with papillary thyroid cancer or a benign thyroid nodule (not recorded which). Some clones in this sample may be carry-over from other donors' samples. The CDR3 runs from the conserved cysteine through the conserved F or W. A D gene is named only where the DNA matches it firmly. Rows give clone size only sometimes, using once, few, many, or a class for an expanded clone.

size	V	D	J	DNA	CDR3
.	TRBV30	TRBD1	TRBJ1-2	TGTGCCTGGGATAGGGGACAGGGGGCCTACTATGGCTACACCTTC	CAWDRGQGAYYGYTF
few	TRBV12-3/TRBV12-4	TRBD1	TRBJ2-7	TGTGCCAGCAGTCGACAGGGGGCATATGGAGAGCAGTACTTC	CASSRQGAYGEQYF
.	TRBV11-1	TRBD1	TRBJ2-1	TGTGCCAGCAGCCAAGGACAGGGGGCTTTTGGTGAGCAGTTCTTC	CASSQGQGAFGEQFF
.	TRBV28	.	TRBJ1-2	TGTGCCAGCAGTTTACTCCAGGGCGATGGCTACACCTTC	CASSLLQGDGYTF
few	TRBV27	TRBD1	TRBJ2-7	TGTGCCAGCAGTTCCGACAGGGGGCTGGACGAGCAGTACTTC	CASSSDRGLDEQYF
.	TRBV5-4	.	TRBJ1-1	TGTGCCAGCAGCTCTCTGGGAGGGGGGATGAACACTGAAGCTTTCTTT	CASSSLGGGMNTEAFF
.	TRBV3-1	.	TRBJ1-2	TGTGCCAGCAGCCAAGACCGGGGTATTAACTATGGCTACACCTTC	CASSQDRGINYGYTF
few	TRBV27	.	TRBJ1-3	TGTGCCAGCAGTTTGGGTGCGGGATGGCTAGACACCATATATTTT	CASSLGAGWLDTIYF
few	TRBV6-2/TRBV6-3	.	TRBJ2-1	TGTGCCAGTAGCTGGTCCTGGGATGAGCAGTTCTTC	CASSWSWDEQFF
once	TRBV20-1	.	TRBJ1-1	TGCAGTGTGCACAAGGCTGGCACTGAAGCTTTCTTT	CSVHKAGTEAFF
.	TRBV6-4	.	TRBJ2-1	TGTGCCAGCAGCGGAACCGGGGGTAGGAGCAATGAGCAGTTCTTC	CASSGTGGRSNEQFF
few	TRBV19	.	TRBJ1-6	TGTGCCAGTACCCCTGTAGATGGCGCTGGATCACCCCTCCACTTT	CASTPVDGAGSPLHF
few	TRBV28	TRBD2	TRBJ2-7	TGTGCCAGCAGTTTATCGTCCAGGACTAGCGGATACGAGCAGTACTTC	CASSLSSRTSGYEQYF